This T cell receptor (beta chain) was captured in a study of shared clonotypes between healthy human individuals. The germline V gene has CDR1 LGHNA and CDR2 YSLEER. J gave up 1 base and V 0 bases, and 2 bases lay outside the gene matches. CDR3 length: 16 amino acids. Positively selected for CCR7, the CD45RO-negative cells used as naive CD8 cells excluded terminally differentiated effector memory CD45RA+ cells. Assay: immunoSEQ multiplex PCR; the TCRdb copy retains only in-frame clones and omits some. The sample contains 2 million to 2.5 million clones, approximately 94% of which appear only once. Material: naive CD8+ T cells from PBMCs. This TCR was recovered from a man younger than 35 in good health. Some clones in this sample may be carry-over from other donors' samples. This chain links TRBV4-3 with TRBJ1-1; 10 bases are shared with TRBD1. The CDR3 protein is CASSQDRDRGNTEAFF. The CDR3, as DNA: TGCGCCAGCAGCCAAGATCGGGACAGGGGGAACACTGAAGCTTTCTTT.